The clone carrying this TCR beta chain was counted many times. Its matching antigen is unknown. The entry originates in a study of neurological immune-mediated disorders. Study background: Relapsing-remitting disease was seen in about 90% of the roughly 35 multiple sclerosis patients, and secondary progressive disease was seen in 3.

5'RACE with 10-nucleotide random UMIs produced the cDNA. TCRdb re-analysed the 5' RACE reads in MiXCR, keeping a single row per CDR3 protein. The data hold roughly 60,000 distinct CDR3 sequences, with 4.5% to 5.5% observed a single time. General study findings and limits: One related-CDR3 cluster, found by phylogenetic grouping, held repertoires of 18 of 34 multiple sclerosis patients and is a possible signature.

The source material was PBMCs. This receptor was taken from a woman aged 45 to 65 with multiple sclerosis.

In DNA form, the CDR3 reads TGCAGTGCTAGCTCTGACGGGGGGGTTGGGGAGACCCAGTACTTC. Translated: CSASSDGGVGETQYF. The J gene is TRBJ2-5, the V gene TRBV20-1; 8 bases map to TRBD2. V shed 3 bases and J 5 bases; nucleotides not matched to a gene: 11. This CDR3 spans 15 amino acids. CDR1 DFQATT and CDR2 SNEGSKA come from the germline V gene (reference sequence).